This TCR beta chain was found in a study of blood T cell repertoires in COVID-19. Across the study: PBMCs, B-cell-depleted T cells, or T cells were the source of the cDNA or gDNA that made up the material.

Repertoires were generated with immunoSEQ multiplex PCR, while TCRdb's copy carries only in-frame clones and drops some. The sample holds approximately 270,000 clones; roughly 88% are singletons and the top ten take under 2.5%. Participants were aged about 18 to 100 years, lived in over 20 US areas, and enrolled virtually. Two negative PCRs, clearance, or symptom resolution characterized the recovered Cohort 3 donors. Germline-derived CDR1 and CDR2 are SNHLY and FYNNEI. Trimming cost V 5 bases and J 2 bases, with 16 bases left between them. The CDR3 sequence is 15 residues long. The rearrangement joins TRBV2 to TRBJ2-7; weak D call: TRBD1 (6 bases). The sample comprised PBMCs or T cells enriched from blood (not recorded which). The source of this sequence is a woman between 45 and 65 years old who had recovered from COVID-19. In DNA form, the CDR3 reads TGTGCCAGCAGTTTAACAGCGACAGGAACCTACGAGCAGTACTTC. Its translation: CASSLTATGTYEQYF.